This T cell receptor beta chain was sequenced for a study of cytomegalovirus exposure and HLA in healthy donors. Whole-study results and caveats: Some TCR beta chains (roughly 160 of them) were listed as cytomegalovirus-associated.

The PCR employed 60 Vbeta primers together with 13 Jbeta primers. The repertoire was sequenced with immunoSEQ multiplex PCR; TCRdb's copy has only in-frame clones and lacks some. The data show roughly 120,000 clones, around 69% seen once. Trimming removed 4 bases from V and 6 bases from J, with 13 bases in between. The CDR3 contains 14 residues. The germline V gene has CDR1 WSHSY and CDR2 SAAADI. A word on this clone: Its specificity is not known.

The sequencing input was PBMCs. The rearrangement uses TRBV10-2 and TRBJ1-5, with D unclear. This receptor was identified in a woman between 35 and 50 years old in good health and CMV-seropositive. The DNA of the CDR3 is TGCGCCAGCAGTGGCACTGAACGGAGTCAGCCCCAGCATTTT. It translates to CASSGTERSQPQHF.